This entry features one TCR beta chain sequence. Germline loops: CDR1 SGHRS, CDR2 YFSETQ. This CDR3 spans 13 amino acids. Germline trimming cut 4 bases from V and 5 bases from J; bases unmatched to any gene: 5. Clones were sequenced by immunoSEQ multiplex PCR, and TCRdb holds only the in-frame ones, with some missing. The table shows about 76,000 clones, with about 86% occurring only once. This specimen comes from a study of OX40 agonist ivuxolimab in advanced cancers. The rearrangement joins TRBV5-1 to TRBJ1-1; 7 positions match TRBD1. The sequences come from CD4+ or CD8+ T cells sorted from blood, collected in a trial of the OX40 agonist ivuxolimab. This TCR was sampled from an adult with an advanced solid tumor such as melanoma, head and neck, liver or kidney cancer. This CDR3 reads CASSLQGETEAFF. The CDR3 coding sequence is TGCGCCAGCAGCCTGCAGGGGGAAACTGAAGCTTTCTTT.